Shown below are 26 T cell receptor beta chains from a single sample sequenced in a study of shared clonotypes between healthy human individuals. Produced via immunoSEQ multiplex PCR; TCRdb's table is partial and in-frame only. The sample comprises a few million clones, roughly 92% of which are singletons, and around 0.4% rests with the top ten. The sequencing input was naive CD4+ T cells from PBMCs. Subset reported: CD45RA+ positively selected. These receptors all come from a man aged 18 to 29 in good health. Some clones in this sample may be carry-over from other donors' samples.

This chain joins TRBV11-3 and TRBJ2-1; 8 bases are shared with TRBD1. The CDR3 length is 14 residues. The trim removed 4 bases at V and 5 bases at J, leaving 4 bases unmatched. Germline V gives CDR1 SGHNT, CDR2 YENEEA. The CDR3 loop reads CASSSRTGNNEQFF. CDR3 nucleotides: TGTGCCAGCAGCTCCCGGACAGGGAACAATGAGCAGTTCTTC.

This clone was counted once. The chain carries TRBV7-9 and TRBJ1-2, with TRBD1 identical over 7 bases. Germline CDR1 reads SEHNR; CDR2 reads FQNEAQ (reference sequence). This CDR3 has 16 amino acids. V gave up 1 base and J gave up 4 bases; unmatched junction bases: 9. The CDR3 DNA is TGTGCCAGCAGCTTAGGGGGTACAGGGGTGAGCTATGGCTACACCTTC. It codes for CASSLGGTGVSYGYTF.

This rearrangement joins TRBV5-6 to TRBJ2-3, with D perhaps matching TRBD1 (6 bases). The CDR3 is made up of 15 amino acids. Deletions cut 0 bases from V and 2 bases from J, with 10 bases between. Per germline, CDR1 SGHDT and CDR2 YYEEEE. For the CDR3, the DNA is TGTGCCAGCAGCTTGGGACAGGCGATCACAGATACGCAGTATTTT. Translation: CASSLGQAITDTQYF.

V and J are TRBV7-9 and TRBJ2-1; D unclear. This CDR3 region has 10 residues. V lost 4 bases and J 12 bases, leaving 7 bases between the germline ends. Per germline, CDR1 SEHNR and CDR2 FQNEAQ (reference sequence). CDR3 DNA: TGTGCCAGCAGCTCCGGTGGGCAGTTCTTC. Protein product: CASSSGGQFF.

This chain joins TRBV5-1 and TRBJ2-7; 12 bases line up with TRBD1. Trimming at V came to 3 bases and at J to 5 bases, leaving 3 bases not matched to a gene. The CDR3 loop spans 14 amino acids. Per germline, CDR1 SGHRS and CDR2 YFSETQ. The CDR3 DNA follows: TGCGCCAGCAGCTCCCGGGACAGGGGGCACGAGCAGTACTTC. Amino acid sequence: CASSSRDRGHEQYF. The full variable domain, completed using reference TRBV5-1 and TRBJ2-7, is KAGVTQTPRYLIKTRGQQVTLSCSPISGHRSVSWYQQTPGQGLQFLFEYFSETQRNKGNFPGRFSGRQFSNSRSEMNVSTLELGDSALYLCASSSRDRGHEQYFGPGTRLTVT.

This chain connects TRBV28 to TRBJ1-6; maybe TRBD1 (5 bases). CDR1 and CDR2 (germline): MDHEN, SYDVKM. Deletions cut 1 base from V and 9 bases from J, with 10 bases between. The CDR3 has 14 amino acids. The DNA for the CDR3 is TGTGCCAGCAGTTTATACGGGGCAAGTTCACCCCTCCACTTT. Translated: CASSLYGASSPLHF.

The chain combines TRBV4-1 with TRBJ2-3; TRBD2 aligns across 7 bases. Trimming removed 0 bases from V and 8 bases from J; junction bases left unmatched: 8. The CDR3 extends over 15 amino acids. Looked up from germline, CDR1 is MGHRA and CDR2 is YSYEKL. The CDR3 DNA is TGCGCCAGCAGCCAAGATAGAACTAGCGTGGGTACGCAGTATTTT. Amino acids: CASSQDRTSVGTQYF.

This CDR3 is CASSFRVSAGNTIYF. Here the CDR3 DNA reads TGTGCCAGCAGCTTCAGGGTCTCTGCTGGAAACACCATATATTTT. The chain links TRBV6-1 to TRBJ1-3, with D perhaps matching TRBD1 (5 bases). Germline V gives CDR1 MNHNS, CDR2 SASEGT. V was trimmed by 6 bases and J by 2 bases, leaving 14 bases between them. The length of the CDR3 is 15 residues.

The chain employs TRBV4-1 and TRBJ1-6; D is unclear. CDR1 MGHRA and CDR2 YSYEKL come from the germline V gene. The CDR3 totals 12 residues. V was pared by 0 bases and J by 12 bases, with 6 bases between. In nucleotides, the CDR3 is TGCGCCAGCAGCCAAGATCTCGGACCCCTCCACTTT. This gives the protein CASSQDLGPLHF.

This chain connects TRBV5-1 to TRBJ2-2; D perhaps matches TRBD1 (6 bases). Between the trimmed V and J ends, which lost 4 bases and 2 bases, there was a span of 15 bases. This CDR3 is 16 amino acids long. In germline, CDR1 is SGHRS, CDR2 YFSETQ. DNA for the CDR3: TGCGCCAGCAGCACAGGGCGTCCCTTTAACACCGGGGAGCTGTTTTTT. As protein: CASSTGRPFNTGELFF. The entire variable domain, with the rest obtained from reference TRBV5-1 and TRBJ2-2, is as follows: KAGVTQTPRYLIKTRGQQVTLSCSPISGHRSVSWYQQTPGQGLQFLFEYFSETQRNKGNFPGRFSGRQFSNSRSEMNVSTLELGDSALYLCASSTGRPFNTGELFFGEGSRLTVL.

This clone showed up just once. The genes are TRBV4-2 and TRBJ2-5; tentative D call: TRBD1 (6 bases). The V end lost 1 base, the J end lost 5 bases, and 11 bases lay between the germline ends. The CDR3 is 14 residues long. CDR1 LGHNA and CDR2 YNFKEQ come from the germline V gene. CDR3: CASSQARRGETQYF. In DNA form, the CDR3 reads TGTGCCAGCAGCCAAGCGCGCAGGGGTGAGACCCAGTACTTC.

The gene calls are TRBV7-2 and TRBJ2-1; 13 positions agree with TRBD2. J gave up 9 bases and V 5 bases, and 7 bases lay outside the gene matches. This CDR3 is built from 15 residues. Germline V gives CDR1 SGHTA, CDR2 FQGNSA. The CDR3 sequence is CASSLGLAGVPEQFF. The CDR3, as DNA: TGTGCCAGCAGCCTCGGACTAGCGGGAGTTCCTGAGCAGTTCTTC.

CDR3 sequence (DNA): TGTGCCAGCAGCTACACCCGGGACAGGGGGCGAGAGACCCAGTACTTC. It translates to CASSYTRDRGRETQYF. The chain recombines TRBV7-8 with TRBJ2-5, with 12 positions matching TRBD1. The germline V gene has CDR1 SGHVS and CDR2 FQNEAQ. The V and J ends lost 4 bases and 4 bases, in that order; junction bases with no gene match: 7. The CDR3 sequence is 16 residues long.

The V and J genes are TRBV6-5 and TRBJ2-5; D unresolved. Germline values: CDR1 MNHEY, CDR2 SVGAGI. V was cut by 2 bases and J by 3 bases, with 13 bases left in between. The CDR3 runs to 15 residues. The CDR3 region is CASSYTALGKETQYF. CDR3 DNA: TGTGCCAGCAGTTACACAGCCCTGGGAAAAGAGACCCAGTACTTC.

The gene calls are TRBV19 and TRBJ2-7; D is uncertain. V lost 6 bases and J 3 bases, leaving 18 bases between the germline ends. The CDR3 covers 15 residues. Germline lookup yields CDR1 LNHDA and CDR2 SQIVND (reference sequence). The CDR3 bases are TGTGCCAGTAGAAAGAATTTTGGGCAGAACTACGAGCAGTACTTC. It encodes CASRKNFGQNYEQYF. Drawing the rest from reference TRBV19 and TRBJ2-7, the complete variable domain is DGGITQSPKYLFRKEGQNVTLSCEQNLNHDAMYWYRQDPGQGLRLIYYSQIVNDFQKGDIAEGYSVSREKKESFPLTVTSAQKNPTAFYLCASRKNFGQNYEQYFGPGTRLTVT.

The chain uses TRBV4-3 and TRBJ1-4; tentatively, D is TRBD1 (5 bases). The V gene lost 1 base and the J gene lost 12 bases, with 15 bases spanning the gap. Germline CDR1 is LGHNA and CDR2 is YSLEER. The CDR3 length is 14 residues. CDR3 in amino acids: CASSQVNWGEELFF. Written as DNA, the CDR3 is TGCGCCAGCAGCCAAGTAAATTGGGGGGAGGAACTGTTTTTT.

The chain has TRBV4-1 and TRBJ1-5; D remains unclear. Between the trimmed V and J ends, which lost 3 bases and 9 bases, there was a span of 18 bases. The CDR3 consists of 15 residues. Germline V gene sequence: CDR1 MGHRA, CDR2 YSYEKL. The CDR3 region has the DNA TGCGCCAGCAGCCACCCCCCCCCGGGATCGGGGCCCCAGCATTTT. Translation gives CASSHPPPGSGPQHF.

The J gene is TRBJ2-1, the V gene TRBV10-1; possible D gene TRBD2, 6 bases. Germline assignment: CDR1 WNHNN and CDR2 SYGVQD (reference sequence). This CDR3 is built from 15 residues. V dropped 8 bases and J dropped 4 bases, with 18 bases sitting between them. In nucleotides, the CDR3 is TGCGCCAGCCCTCCGGAGGGAGGCCGATACAATGAGCAGTTCTTC. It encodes CASPPEGGRYNEQFF.

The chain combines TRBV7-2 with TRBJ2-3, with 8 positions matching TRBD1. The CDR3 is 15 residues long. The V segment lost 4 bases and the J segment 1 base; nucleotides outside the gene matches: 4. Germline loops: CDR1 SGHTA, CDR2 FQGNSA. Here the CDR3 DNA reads TGTGCCAGCAGCTATGACAGGGGTCGCACAGATACGCAGTATTTT. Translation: CASSYDRGRTDTQYF.

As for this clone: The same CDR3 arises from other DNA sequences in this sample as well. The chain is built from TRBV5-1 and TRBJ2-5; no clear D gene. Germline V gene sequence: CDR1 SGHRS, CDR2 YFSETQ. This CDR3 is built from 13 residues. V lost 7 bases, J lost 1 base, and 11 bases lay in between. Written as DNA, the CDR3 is TGCGCCAGCTCAGTTTCAGGCCAAGAGACCCAGTACTTC. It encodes CASSVSGQETQYF.

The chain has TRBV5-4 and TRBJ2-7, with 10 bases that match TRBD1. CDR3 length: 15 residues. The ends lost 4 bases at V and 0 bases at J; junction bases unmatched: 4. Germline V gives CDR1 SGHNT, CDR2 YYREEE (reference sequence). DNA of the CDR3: TGTGCCAGCAGCAGGACAGGGGGGTACTCCTACGAGCAGTACTTC. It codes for CASSRTGGYSYEQYF.

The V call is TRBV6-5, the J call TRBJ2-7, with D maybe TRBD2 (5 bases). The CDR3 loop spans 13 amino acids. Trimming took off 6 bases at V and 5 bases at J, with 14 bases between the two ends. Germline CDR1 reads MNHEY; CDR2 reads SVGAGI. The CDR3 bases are TGTGCCAGCAGGGCCTCGACGGGGAACGAGCAGTACTTC. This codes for CASRASTGNEQYF.

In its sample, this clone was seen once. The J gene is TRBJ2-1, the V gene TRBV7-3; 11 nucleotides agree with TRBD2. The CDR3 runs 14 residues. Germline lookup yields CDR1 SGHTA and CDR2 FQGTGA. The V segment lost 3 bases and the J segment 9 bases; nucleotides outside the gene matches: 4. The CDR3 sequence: CASSFSGRAGEQFF. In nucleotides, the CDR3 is TGTGCCAGCAGCTTTAGCGGGAGGGCCGGTGAGCAGTTCTTC. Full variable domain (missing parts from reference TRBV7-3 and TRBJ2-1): GAGVSQTPSNKVTEKGKYVELRCDPISGHTALYWYRQSLGQGPEFLIYFQGTGAADDSGLPNDRFFAVRPEGSVSTLKIQRTERGDSAVYLCASSFSGRAGEQFFGPGTRLTVL.

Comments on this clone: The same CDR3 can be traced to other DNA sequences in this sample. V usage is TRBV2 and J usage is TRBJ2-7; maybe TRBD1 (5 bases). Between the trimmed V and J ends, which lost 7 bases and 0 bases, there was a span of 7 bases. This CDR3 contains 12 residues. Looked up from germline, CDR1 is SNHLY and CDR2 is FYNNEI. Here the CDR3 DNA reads TGTGCCAGCAATCAGGGCTCCTACGAGCAGTACTTC. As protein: CASNQGSYEQYF.

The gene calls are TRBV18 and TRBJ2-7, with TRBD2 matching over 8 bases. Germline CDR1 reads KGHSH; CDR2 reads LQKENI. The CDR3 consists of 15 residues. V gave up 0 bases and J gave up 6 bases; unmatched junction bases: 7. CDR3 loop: CASSPPEAGVSEQYF. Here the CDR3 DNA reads TGTGCCAGCTCACCACCAGAAGCGGGAGTTTCCGAGCAGTACTTC.

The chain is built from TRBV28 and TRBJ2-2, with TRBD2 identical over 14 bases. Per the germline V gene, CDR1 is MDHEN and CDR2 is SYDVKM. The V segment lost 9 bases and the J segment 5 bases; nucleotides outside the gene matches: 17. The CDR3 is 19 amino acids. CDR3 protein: CASFLSRGTSGSATGELFF. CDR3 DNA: TGTGCCAGTTTTTTAAGCCGGGGGACTAGCGGGAGTGCTACCGGGGAGCTGTTTTTT.